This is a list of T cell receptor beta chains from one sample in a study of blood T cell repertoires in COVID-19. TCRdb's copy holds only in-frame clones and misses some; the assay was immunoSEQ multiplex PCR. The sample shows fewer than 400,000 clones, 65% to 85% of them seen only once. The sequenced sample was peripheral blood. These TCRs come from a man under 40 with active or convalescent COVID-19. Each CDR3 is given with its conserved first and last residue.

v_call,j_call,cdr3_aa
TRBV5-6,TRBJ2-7,CASSLRGEQYF
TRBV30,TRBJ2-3,CAWSPQVVAGEQYF
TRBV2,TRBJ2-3,CASSDHSGGAGMQYF
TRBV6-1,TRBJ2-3,CASSVSRDRRVNTQYF
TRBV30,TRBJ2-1,CAYNPQGPNEQFF
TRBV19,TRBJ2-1,CASSMNSQGVFF
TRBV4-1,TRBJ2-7,CASSQEGRDEQYF
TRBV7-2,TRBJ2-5,CASSLMGGGETQYF
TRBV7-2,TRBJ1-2,CASIQSKGQPWGYTF
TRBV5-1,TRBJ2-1,CASSLVLGLAGANEQFF
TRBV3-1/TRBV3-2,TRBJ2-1,CASSREWRTSGRGGEQFF
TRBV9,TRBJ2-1,CASSTGSLYNEQFF
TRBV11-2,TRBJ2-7,CASSLIRGASYEQYF
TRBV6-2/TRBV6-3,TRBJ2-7,CASSYRMAIGIREQGAYEQYF
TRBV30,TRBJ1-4,CALEIQGGNEKLFF
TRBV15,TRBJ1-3,CATSRDFQGSSGNTIYF
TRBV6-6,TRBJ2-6,CASSNRDSGANVLTF
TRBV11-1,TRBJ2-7,CASSDQRATYEQYF
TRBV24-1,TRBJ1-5,CATSGGWLQPQHF
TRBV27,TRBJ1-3,CASSRGGTGNTIYF